This TCR beta chain came from a study of T cells after yellow fever vaccination. Across the study: SMART-Seq v4 Ultra Low Input handled preparation of low-cell-number fractions.

TCR cDNA, made by 5'RACE template switching, carried an added universal primer site and UMIs. TCRdb used MiXCR to reprocess the 5' RACE reads, holding one entry per CDR3 protein. In the table there are some 250,000 distinct CDR3 sequences, 6.5% to 8.5% of which are singletons. This CDR3 comprises 14 residues. Per germline, CDR1 SEHNR and CDR2 FQNEAQ (reference sequence). The V gene end was trimmed by 5 bases and the J gene end by 5 bases; junction bases not matched to a gene: 8. This clonotype was seen ten or more times. Its specificity is unknown. Notes on the study in general: Most clones from primary vaccination resurfaced after the booster (about 96% CD4, approximately 88% CD8). Weaker overall was a secondary response that nonetheless peaked faster, on day 5 versus 15.

The sequencing here drew on CD4+ T cells sorted from PBMCs, taken 15 days after the yellow fever booster vaccination. The TCR sequence derives from a man younger than 45 who received the YFV17D yellow fever vaccine. The chain joins TRBV7-9 to TRBJ2-7; 8 nucleotides agree with TRBD2. CDR3 sequence reads: CASSPRAGENEQYF. The CDR3, as DNA: TGTGCCAGCAGCCCGAGAGCGGGAGAGAACGAGCAGTACTTC.